What follows describes a single T cell receptor (beta chain). No cognate antigen has been identified for it. No base-level quality is on record; no much larger clone is a single base apart. From cysteine to phenylalanine, the CDR3 is 21 amino acids long. Just CDR3 DNA is preserved here, 63 bases in frame from base 1. The sample belongs to a study of shared clonotypes between healthy human individuals (dated by TCRdb to between 2020 and 2021). Concerning the study at large: The cohort comprised two women and a few men aged 18 to 49 years. For each donor, CD4 naive and CD4 memory were each given three plates, CD8 naive was given two plates, and CD8 memory was given one plate. The study deeply sequenced blood TCR repertoires of five healthy adults to estimate repertoire size and the extent of clonotype sharing between individuals. To increase sequencing depth and limit assay-specific biases, TCR repertoire library preparation and sequencing were carried out by different laboratories using diverse techniques. Each donor's leukapheresis produced roughly between roughly 0.85 and 10 billion PBMCs. Overall study outcomes, separate from this receptor: Sampling was restricted to blood, and TCR repertoires in tissues likely differ from the TCR repertoires found in blood. Because the study included only a small number of donors, the genetic and exposure-history diversity represented was limited. When a few donors were compared, the shared fraction of clonotypes was about 5% for naive CD4, about 4% for naive CD8, more than 2% for memory CD4, and about 0.36% for memory CD8. Incomplete sequencing was indicated by rarefaction of sorted-subset datasets, despite the large sequencing depth. Based on pairwise subsampling, the degree of clonotype sharing among donors was expected to be affected by sequencing depth. Estimated clonotype richness was generally larger for naive than for memory subsets. Compared with non-shared clonotypes, the clonotypes found in all four sorted-subset donors had higher generation probabilities.

The donors were healthy, HIV-negative adults with no recently reported acute infections or vaccinations. All donors were Caucasian adults living in Nashville, Tennessee, USA. CD4+ T cells were enriched by magnetic negative selection, after which naive cells were positively selected on CD45RA and the negative fraction was taken as the memory subset. After blood collection by leukapheresis, PBMCs were isolated using Ficoll-Histopaque density gradient centrifugation and then cryopreserved in the vapor phase of liquid nitrogen. Analytical flow cytometry was used to check the purity and quantity of every magnetically sorted T cell population. From each sorted fraction, genomic DNA was isolated and quantified by UV absorbance on a Nanodrop 2000c. Using the deep immunoSEQ assay, TCR CDR3 regions were amplified from genomic DNA by multiplex PCR. For each cell subset, the extracted genomic DNA was distributed evenly across all wells of several immunoSEQ 96-well plates, and each plate served as one replicate. Each replicate PCR for sorted subsets received around 200 ng genomic DNA, equal to tens of thousands of T cell genomes. The purified libraries were quantified using a Qubit 3.0 fluorometer, sized with a Bioanalyzer 2100, and then quantified again using the KAPA Library Quantification kit. A separate single-read 150-cycle Illumina NextSeq 550 flow cell was used to sequence each immunoSEQ 96-well plate. Concerning the study's data processing: Because only junctional sequences without quality scores were contained in the immunoSEQ output, filtering matching that applied to full-length reads could not be performed. Sequences were annotated with PyIR, a Python wrapper for IgBLAST v1.9, using IMGT germline references to assign V/J genes and CDR3. Reads with weak V/J assignments (E-value above 1e-6), missing CDR3, stop codons, out-of-frame junctions, or ambiguous translated residues were removed. V3J clonotypes were defined as sequences sharing an identical inferred V gene, J gene, and CDR3 amino acid sequence. The percentage overlap between two repertoires was calculated by dividing the number of shared unique clonotypes by the size of the smaller repertoire. Repertoire richness was assessed with RTK rarefaction, the Chao1 estimator, and Recon v2.1 estimates of unobserved clonotypes. OLGA was used to compute generation probabilities for all TCRbeta clonotypes that the gDNA method yielded from a few donors. In TCRdb, the immuneACCESS table is reduced to in-frame sequences with V and J assigned. These tables do not hold every clone; where another copy was compared, an unresolved V gene accounts for under half, and the others remain unexplained. That table is the source of V, J and clone size, and D and trimming were worked out from the DNA. This sample holds about 680,000 clones; around three quarters were observed only once. The ten biggest clones cover around 2% of the sample.

The chain is assembled from TRBV1 and TRBJ2-6; the table calls TRBD1, which could not be checked here. TRBV1 is reported as a pseudogene. The receptor comes from a woman aged 25 to 39 in good health. Sequenced sample: memory CD4+ T cells sorted from blood. Taken with the paper, the label for cell subset or site translates to: CD45RA-negative fraction. The DNA reads as follows: TGCACCAGCAGCCAAGGGACAGGGACAGGGGGACAAAGCTCTGGGGCCAACGTCCTGACTTTC. This sequence encodes CTSSQGTGTGGQSSGANVLTF.